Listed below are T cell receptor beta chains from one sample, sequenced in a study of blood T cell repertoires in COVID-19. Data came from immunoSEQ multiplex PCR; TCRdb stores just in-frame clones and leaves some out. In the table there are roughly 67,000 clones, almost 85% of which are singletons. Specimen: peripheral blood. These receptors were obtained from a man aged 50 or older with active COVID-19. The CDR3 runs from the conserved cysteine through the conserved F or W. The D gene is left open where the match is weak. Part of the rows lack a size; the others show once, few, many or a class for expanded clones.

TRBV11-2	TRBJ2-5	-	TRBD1	TGTGCCAGCAGCTCGGGGACAGGGCAAGAGACCCAGTACTTC	CASSSGTGQETQYF
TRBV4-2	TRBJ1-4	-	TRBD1	TGTGCCGGACAGGGGGCGGAGGGAAAACTGTTTTTT	CAGQGAEGKLFF
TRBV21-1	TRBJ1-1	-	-	TGTGCCAGCAGCCCCCAAGGGCCACAGGGGGTTGACACTGAAGCTTTCTTT	CASSPQGPQGVDTEAFF
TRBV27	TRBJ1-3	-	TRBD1	TGTGCCAGCAGTCTGCCGGGACAGGGTAGGGACACCATATATTTT	CASSLPGQGRDTIYF
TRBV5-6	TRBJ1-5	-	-	TGTGCCAGCAGCTTGACAGGGAACAATCAGCCCCAGCATTTT	CASSLTGNNQPQHF
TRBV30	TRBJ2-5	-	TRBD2	TGTGCCTGGGGGACTACGCAAGAGACCCAGTACTTC	CAWGTTQETQYF
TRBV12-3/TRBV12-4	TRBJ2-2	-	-	TGTGCCTGTACGTGGGCTTGGACCGGGGAGCTGTTTTTT	CACTWAWTGELFF
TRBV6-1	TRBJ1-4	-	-	TGTGCCAGCACCACGGAGTTCTTTGAAAAACTGTTTTTT	CASTTEFFEKLFF
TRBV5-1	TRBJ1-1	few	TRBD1	TGCGCCAGCAGCTCAAATGAAAGGACAGGTGAAGCTTTCTTT	CASSSNERTGEAFF
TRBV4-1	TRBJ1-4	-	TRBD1	TGCGCCAGCAGCTCTACAGGGGCAACTAATGAAAAACTGTTTTTT	CASSSTGATNEKLFF
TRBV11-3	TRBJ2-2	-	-	TGTGCCAGCAGCACCTACCAGGGTGCCGGGGAGCTGTTTTTT	CASSTYQGAGELFF
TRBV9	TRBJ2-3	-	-	TGTGCCAGTTCGGAGGGGAGCACAGATACGCAGTATTTT	CASSEGSTDTQYF
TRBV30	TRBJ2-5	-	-	TGTGCCTGGAAACCGCAGAGGGCCCAAACTAGCCAGTACTTC	CAWKPQRAQTSQYF
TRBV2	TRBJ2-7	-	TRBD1	TGTGCCAGCAGCCTGGACAGGGAAAGAACCTACGAGCAGTACTTC	CASSLDRERTYEQYF
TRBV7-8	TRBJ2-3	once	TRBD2	TGTGCCAGCAGCTTAGTGATTGCGGGAGGGCCACATGCGGATACGCAGTATTTT	CASSLVIAGGPHADTQYF
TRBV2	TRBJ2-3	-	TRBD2	TGTGCCAGCAGTGAAGAGCTGGGACTAGCGCGTACGCAGTATTTT	CASSEELGLARTQYF
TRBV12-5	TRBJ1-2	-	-	TGTGCTAGTGGTCCCCGGGACATCCGGGGCTCCCGTTATGGCTACACCTTC	CASGPRDIRGSRYGYTF
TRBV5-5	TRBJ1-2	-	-	TGTGCCAGCAGCTTGTACGCAGGCGCCCGAGCTAACTATGGCTACACCTTC	CASSLYAGARANYGYTF
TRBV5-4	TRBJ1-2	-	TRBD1	TGTGCCAGCAGGTTTTTCCGGGACAGGGTTGGCTATGGCTACACCTTC	CASRFFRDRVGYGYTF
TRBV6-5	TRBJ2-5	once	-	TGTGCCAGCACCCAGACCGGACTCCTGGGAGAGACCCAGTACTTC	CASTQTGLLGETQYF
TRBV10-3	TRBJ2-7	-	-	TGTGCCATCAGCCCCAGCGGCGGGCTTAGGTACGAGCAGTACTTC	CAISPSGGLRYEQYF
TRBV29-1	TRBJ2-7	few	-	TGCAGCGTTGTGGCGAGCGGCTACGAGCAGTACTTC	CSVVASGYEQYF